This T cell receptor beta chain was retrieved from a study of long-term antiretroviral therapy in people with HIV. Researchers ran immunoSEQ v3.0 at survey level. Libraries were prepared by immunoSEQ multiplex PCR; TCRdb keeps only in-frame clonotypes and omits some of them. Here the sample spans about 22,000 clones, about 85% being singletons. V was pared by 4 bases and J by 0 bases, with 22 bases between. Looked up from germline, CDR1 is LNHDA and CDR2 is SQIVND (reference sequence). The CDR3 has 19 amino acids. V gene TRBV19 combines with J gene TRBJ1-5, with D unresolved. This TCR was sampled from a man aged 18 to 29 with HIV. Sequenced here: unsorted PBMCs, sampled around 4 years after starting antiretroviral therapy. In DNA, the CDR3 is TGTGCCAGTAGTACTTCCGGGTCCCTGGGGTTGTATAGCAATCAGCCCCAGCATTTT. It codes for CASSTSGSLGLYSNQPQHF. Based on the CDR3 plus reference TRBV19 and TRBJ1-5, the full variable domain is DGGITQSPKYLFRKEGQNVTLSCEQNLNHDAMYWYRQDPGQGLRLIYYSQIVNDFQKGDIAEGYSVSREKKESFPLTVTSAQKNPTAFYLCASSTSGSLGLYSNQPQHFGDGTRLSIL.